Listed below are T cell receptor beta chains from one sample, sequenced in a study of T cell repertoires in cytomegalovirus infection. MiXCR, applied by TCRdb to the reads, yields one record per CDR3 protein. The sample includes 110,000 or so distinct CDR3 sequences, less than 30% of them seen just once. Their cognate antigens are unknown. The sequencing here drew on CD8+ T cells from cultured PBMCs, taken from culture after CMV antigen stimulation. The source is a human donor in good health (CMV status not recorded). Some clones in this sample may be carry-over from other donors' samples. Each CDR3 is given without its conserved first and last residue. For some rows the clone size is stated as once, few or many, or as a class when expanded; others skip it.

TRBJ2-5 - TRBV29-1 SVSTSGVEEGTQY
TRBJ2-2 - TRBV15 ATSTMGQGKATTGELF
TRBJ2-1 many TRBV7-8 ASSFDNEQF
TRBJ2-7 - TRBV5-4 ASSYYVGLASYEQY
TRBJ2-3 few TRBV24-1 ATSTTSGGVSGTDTQY
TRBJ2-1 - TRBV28 ASSFVGGSLNEQF
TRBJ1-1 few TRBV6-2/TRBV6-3 ASSPLGQGVNTEAF
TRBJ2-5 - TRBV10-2 ASSRQGTETQY
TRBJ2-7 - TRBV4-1 ASSQRHLAGENEQY
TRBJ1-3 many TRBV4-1 ASSQEIPGVRDSSGNTIY
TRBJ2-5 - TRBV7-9 ASSSGGDIHQETQY
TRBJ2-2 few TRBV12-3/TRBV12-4 ASWTGGRELF
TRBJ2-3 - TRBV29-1 SVVLQGGFSWADTQY
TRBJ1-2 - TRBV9 ASSVVEGDGYT
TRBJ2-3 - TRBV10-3 AIRREGQGPSLTDTQY
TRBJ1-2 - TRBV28 ASSLSEMDSTNYGYT
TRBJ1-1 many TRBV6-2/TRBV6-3 ASSHSVPGQGGEAF